These 30 T cell receptor beta chains came from one sample sequenced in a study of Ad26.COV2.S vaccination and SARS-CoV-2 variants. Indicated treatment: around 19 received Ad26.COV2.S at low or high dose, single or two shots; about 5 received placebo; per-sample allocation not given. Specimen acquisition occurred on day 63 following the initial vaccine or placebo injection. The data were produced by immunoSEQ multiplex PCR, yet TCRdb's version contains in-frame clones alone and is incomplete. The repertoire holds nearly 400,000 clones, with about nine tenths as singletons. The specimen comprised peripheral blood, sampled in a trial of Ad26.COV2.S vaccine versus placebo. The receptors shown here come from a person aged 18 to 59 who received the Ad26.COV2.S COVID-19 vaccine or a placebo.

This chain uses TRBV5-1 with TRBJ2-7, with 11 bases identical to TRBD2. Germline CDR1 is SGHRS and CDR2 is YFSETQ. V shed 0 bases and J 4 bases; nucleotides not matched to a gene: 9. There are 17 residues in the CDR3. CDR3 in DNA: TGCGCCAGCAGCTTGGGGCTAGCGGGAGGTAGCGGGTACGAGCAGTACTTC. As protein: CASSLGLAGGSGYEQYF.

The chain has TRBV3-1 (or the pseudogene TRBV3-2) and TRBJ1-4, with D unresolved. The germline V and J ends were trimmed by 1 base and 6 bases, with 9 bases remaining between them. The CDR3 has 14 amino acids. Germline V gene data show CDR1 as LGHDT and CDR2 as YNNKEL (reference sequence). The CDR3 here is CASSQVAGYEKLFF. The CDR3 coding sequence is TGTGCCAGCAGCCAAGTTGCGGGTTATGAAAAACTGTTTTTT.

This chain joins TRBV5-4 and TRBJ2-7; 15 positions match TRBD2. The CDR3 covers 16 residues. V lost 4 bases to trimming and J lost 5 bases; unmatched junction nucleotides: 7. CDR1 is SGHNT, CDR2 YYREEE, per germline (reference sequence). The CDR3 nucleotides read TGTGCCAGCAGCGGACTAGCGGGAGGGCCAGAGGACGAGCAGTACTTC. Translated: CASSGLAGGPEDEQYF.

The DNA for the CDR3 is TGTGCCAGCAGCGGGTCTACAGGGGGCGACACCCTGCGCAGCACAGATACGCAGTATTTT. Protein: CASSGSTGGDTLRSTDTQYF. The chain recombines TRBV9 with TRBJ2-3; 9 positions agree with TRBD1. CDR1 and CDR2 (germline): SGDLS, YYNGEE. CDR3 length: 20 residues. V lost 3 bases to trimming and J lost 0 bases; unmatched junction nucleotides: 17. The full variable domain, with the rest looked up from reference TRBV9 and TRBJ2-3, is DSGVTQTPKHLITATGQRVTLRCSPRSGDLSVYWYQQSLDQGLQFLIQYYNGEERAKGNILERFSAQQFPDLHSELNLSSLELGDSALYFCASSGSTGGDTLRSTDTQYFGPGTRLTVL.

In this sample, this clone turned up a few times. The chain links TRBV30 to TRBJ1-5; D possibly corresponds to TRBD1 (6 bases). The germline V and J ends were trimmed by 1 base and 7 bases, with 14 bases remaining between them. Looked up from germline, CDR1 is GTSNPN and CDR2 is SVGIG (reference sequence). The CDR3 runs to 14 residues. The CDR3 spells CAWSGQGNRQPQHF. CDR3 nucleotide sequence: TGTGCCTGGAGTGGGCAGGGGAACCGGCAGCCCCAGCATTTT.

This rearrangement joins TRBV5-1 to TRBJ2-4; D is perhaps TRBD1 (6 bases). CDR1 and CDR2 (germline): SGHRS, YFSETQ. The CDR3 runs 16 residues. V shed 4 bases and J shed 3 bases, with 17 bases lying between them. The CDR3 here is CASSPHRESGKNIQYF. CDR3 nucleotide sequence: TGCGCCAGCAGCCCACACAGGGAATCGGGCAAAAACATTCAGTACTTC.

The chain links TRBV5-5 to TRBJ2-7; D is perhaps TRBD1 (5 bases). This CDR3 has 14 amino acids. The V gene lost 2 bases and the J gene lost 2 bases, with 11 bases spanning the gap. From germline, CDR1 is SGHKS and CDR2 YYEKEE (reference sequence). The CDR3 DNA follows: TGTGCCAGCAGCTTCGAGCCAGGGCCCTACGAGCAGTACTTC. It yields the protein CASSFEPGPYEQYF.

V is TRBV10-3 and J is TRBJ1-2; 7 bases fit TRBD1. Germline V gene data show CDR1 as ENHRY and CDR2 as SYGVKD. The V segment lost 10 bases and the J segment 0 bases; nucleotides outside the gene matches: 5. The CDR3 loop spans 13 amino acids. The CDR3 nucleotides are TGTGCCACCCTGACAGGGACTAACTATGGCTACACCTTC. Amino acid sequence: CATLTGTNYGYTF.

Points on this clone: Within the sample, other DNA sequences also encode this same CDR3. The chain is built from TRBV12-3 or TRBV12-4 and TRBJ1-5; D is uncertain. The V and J ends lost 1 base and 6 bases respectively, with 4 bases between them. The CDR3 is 12 amino acids. CDR3 in DNA: TGTGCCAGCAGTTTAGGAGGTCAGCCCCAGCATTTT. Translating it yields CASSLGGQPQHF.

The chain has TRBV6-5 and TRBJ1-5; D may be TRBD1 (6 bases). V was trimmed by 6 bases and J by 8 bases, leaving 17 bases between them. CDR1 and CDR2 (germline): MNHEY, SVGAGI. This CDR3 is 14 amino acids long. CDR3 loop: CASSDRFRMEPQHF. For the CDR3, the DNA is TGTGCCAGCAGCGACAGGTTTCGGATGGAGCCCCAGCATTTT.

The chain joins TRBV30 to TRBJ1-1; the D is unclear. Germline CDR1 reads GTSNPN; CDR2 reads SVGIG (reference sequence). The V and J ends lost 3 bases and 4 bases respectively, with 12 bases between them. The CDR3 sequence is 13 residues long. The CDR3 loop reads CAWRLGFGTEAFF. The CDR3 region has the DNA TGTGCCTGGAGATTAGGGTTCGGCACTGAAGCTTTCTTT.

This chain connects TRBV3-1 (or the pseudogene TRBV3-2) to TRBJ2-7; D perhaps matches TRBD1 (6 bases). Germline V gives CDR1 LGHDT, CDR2 YNNKEL (reference sequence). There are 16 residues in the CDR3. Trimming shortened V by 4 bases and J by 0 bases, and 16 bases separated the two germline ends. CDR3 residues: CASSLNPGAYSYEQYF. For the CDR3, the DNA is TGTGCCAGCAGCCTTAACCCAGGGGCCTACTCCTACGAGCAGTACTTC.

The J gene is TRBJ1-1, the V gene TRBV19, with D hard to call. CDR3 length: 15 amino acids. CDR1 is LNHDA and CDR2 is SQIVND in the germline V gene (reference sequence). Trimming shortened V by 4 bases and J by 0 bases, and 12 bases separated the two germline ends. The CDR3 reads CASSTRRLMNTEAFF. CDR3 nucleotides: TGTGCCAGTAGTACCAGGCGATTGATGAACACTGAAGCTTTCTTT. The full variable domain, its missing parts supplied by reference TRBV19 and TRBJ1-1, is DGGITQSPKYLFRKEGQNVTLSCEQNLNHDAMYWYRQDPGQGLRLIYYSQIVNDFQKGDIAEGYSVSREKKESFPLTVTSAQKNPTAFYLCASSTRRLMNTEAFFGQGTRLTVV.

The chain joins TRBV29-1 to TRBJ2-1; maybe TRBD2 (6 bases). The CDR3 covers 14 residues. The ends were cut back, 6 bases at V and 5 bases at J, with 17 bases in the middle. The germline CDR1 and CDR2 sequences are SQVTM and ANQGSEA. In DNA form, the CDR3 reads TGCAGCGTGGGAGAGGGCGGAGGGGACAATGAGCAGTTCTTC. Its translation: CSVGEGGGDNEQFF.

This rearrangement joins TRBV28 to TRBJ2-5, with TRBD2 matching over 8 bases. Germline V lookup: CDR1 MDHEN, CDR2 SYDVKM. V was pared by 5 bases and J by 1 base, with 6 bases of the junction left unmatched. The CDR3 consists of 15 residues. CDR3 coding DNA: TGTGCCAGCAGTACCCGACTAGCGCCCCAAGAGACCCAGTACTTC. This translates into CASSTRLAPQETQYF. Full variable domain (missing parts from reference TRBV28 and TRBJ2-5): DVKVTQSSRYLVKRTGEKVFLECVQDMDHENMFWYRQDPGLGLRLIYFSYDVKMKEKGDIPEGYSVSREKKERFSLILESASTNQTSMYLCASSTRLAPQETQYFGPGTRLLVL.

The chain links TRBV11-2 to TRBJ2-3, with D hard to call. Germline V gene sequence: CDR1 SGHAT, CDR2 FQNNGV. This CDR3 region has 14 residues. The V end lost 4 bases, the J end lost 2 bases, and 10 bases lay between the germline ends. The CDR3 nucleotides read TGTGCCAGCAGCTCCCTCGGGCCCACAGATACGCAGTATTTT. Its translation: CASSSLGPTDTQYF. The entire variable domain, with the rest obtained from reference TRBV11-2 and TRBJ2-3, is as follows: EAGVAQSPRYKIIEKRQSVAFWCNPISGHATLYWYQQILGQGPKLLIQFQNNGVVDDSQLPKDRFSAERLKGVDSTLKIQPAKLEDSAVYLCASSSLGPTDTQYFGPGTRLTVL.

The chain recombines TRBV6-5 with TRBJ2-7; D might be TRBD1 (6 bases). This CDR3 contains 13 residues. Trimming left V 2 bases short and J 3 bases short, with 8 bases between. In germline, CDR1 is MNHEY, CDR2 SVGAGI. This CDR3 reads CASSYAGDYEQYF. CDR3 sequence (DNA): TGTGCCAGCAGTTACGCAGGGGACTACGAGCAGTACTTC.

The chain couples TRBV9 to TRBJ2-3, with 11 bases fitting TRBD1. CDR1 is SGDLS and CDR2 is YYNGEE in the germline V gene. The CDR3 covers 17 residues. V trimming: 3 bases; J trimming: 0 bases; junction bases outside the gene matches: 6. As DNA, the CDR3 is TGTGCCAGCAGCGCCTGGACAGGGGGCCTTAGCACAGATACGCAGTATTTT. Its protein is CASSAWTGGLSTDTQYF.

This clone occurred a few times. The genes are TRBV27 and TRBJ2-7; 10 bases fit TRBD2. The ends lost 5 bases at V and 3 bases at J; junction bases unmatched: 10. This CDR3 contains 16 residues. CDR1 MNHEY and CDR2 SMNVEV come from the germline V gene (reference sequence). The CDR3 protein is CASSPPSSGSFYEQYF. For the CDR3, the DNA is TGTGCCAGCAGTCCCCCCTCTAGCGGGAGCTTCTACGAGCAGTACTTC.

The chain couples TRBV30 to TRBJ1-1, with 9 bases that match TRBD1. J gave up 5 bases and V 7 bases, and 8 bases lay outside the gene matches. CDR3 length: 13 residues. The V gene's germline CDR1 is GTSNPN and CDR2 SVGIG (reference sequence). CDR3 amino acids: CAFGQGMRTEAFF. In DNA, the CDR3 is TGTGCCTTCGGACAGGGGATGAGGACTGAAGCTTTCTTT. Using reference TRBV30 and TRBJ1-1 for the parts outside the CDR3, the full variable domain is SQTIHQWPATLVQPVGSPLSLECTVEGTSNPNLYWYRQAAGRGLQLLFYSVGIGQISSEVPQNLSASRPQDRQFILSSKKLLLSDSGFYLCAFGQGMRTEAFFGQGTRLTVV.

This chain links TRBV11-3 with TRBJ2-7; weak D call: TRBD2 (6 bases). The CDR3 length is 12 residues. The V gene lost 3 bases and the J gene lost 9 bases, with 12 bases spanning the gap. Looked up from germline, CDR1 is SGHNT and CDR2 is YENEEA. CDR3: CASSLDRGLQYF. The CDR3 DNA sequence: TGTGCCAGCAGCTTGGACCGGGGGTTGCAGTACTTC.

This chain links TRBV9 with TRBJ2-1; D is undetermined. Per germline, CDR1 SGDLS and CDR2 YYNGEE. Trimming took off 4 bases at V and 2 bases at J, with 13 bases between the two ends. CDR3 length: 15 residues. DNA of the CDR3: TGTGCCAGCAGCACCATAGAAGGTCCCTACAATGAGCAGTTCTTC. Translated: CASSTIEGPYNEQFF.

V is TRBV12-3 or TRBV12-4 and J is TRBJ1-2; weak D call: TRBD1 (6 bases). V was shortened by 2 bases and J by 5 bases, with 9 bases between the two germline ends. CDR3 size: 13 residues. The CDR3 here is CASSLPGAYGYTF. In DNA form, the CDR3 reads TGTGCCAGCAGTTTACCGGGGGCATATGGCTACACCTTC.

This clone has just one count. CDR3 sequence reads: CASSPQGADNEQFF. CDR3 in DNA: TGTGCCAGCAGCCCGCAGGGGGCGGACAATGAGCAGTTCTTC. The chain links TRBV7-9 to TRBJ2-1, with TRBD1 matching 8 bases. The CDR3 has 14 amino acids. The V gene end was trimmed by 5 bases and the J gene end by 5 bases; junction bases not matched to a gene: 5. Germline lookup yields CDR1 SEHNR and CDR2 FQNEAQ (reference sequence).

V and J are TRBV7-8 and TRBJ1-2; D not resolved. Looked up from germline, CDR1 is SGHVS and CDR2 is FQNEAQ. V dropped 5 bases and J dropped 4 bases, with 11 bases sitting between them. The CDR3 is 13 residues long. CDR3 coding DNA: TGTGCCAGCAGCCGACAAATACCCTATGGCTACACCTTC. This sequence encodes CASSRQIPYGYTF. The variable domain in full, with the rest retrieved from reference TRBV7-8 and TRBJ1-2, is GAGVSQSPRYKVAKRGQDVALRCDPISGHVSLFWYQQALGQGPEFLTYFQNEAQLDKSGLPSDRFFAERPEGSVSTLKIQRTQQEDSAVYLCASSRQIPYGYTFGSGTRLTVV.

DNA for the CDR3: TGTGCCAGCAGTTCTATCCGGACTGGTTACGAGCAGTACTTC. It specifies CASSSIRTGYEQYF. The chain links TRBV27 to TRBJ2-7; tentatively, D is TRBD2 (5 bases). CDR3 length equals 14 residues. The V end was cut by 4 bases, the J end by 4 bases, with 14 bases between. Germline V gene sequence: CDR1 MNHEY, CDR2 SMNVEV (reference sequence).

The chain has TRBV10-3 and TRBJ2-1; D unclear. V lost 0 bases to trimming and J lost 6 bases, with 15 bases between them. The germline V gene encodes CDR1 ENHRY and CDR2 SYGVKD. The length of the CDR3 is 16 residues. CDR3 region: CAISESFRVGPNEQFF. CDR3 coding DNA: TGTGCCATCAGTGAGTCGTTCCGGGTTGGGCCCAATGAGCAGTTCTTC.

V and J are TRBV21-1 and TRBJ2-6; the DNA was not compared with TRBD1, the D call given in the table. TRBV21-1 is an annotated pseudogene. The CDR3 is 15 residues long. Written as DNA, the CDR3 is TGTGCCAGCAGTACAGGGGCCTCTGGGGCCAACGTCCTGACTTTC. This translates into CASSTGASGANVLTF.

The chain carries TRBV6-4 and TRBJ2-1, with unresolved D. This CDR3 is 14 amino acids long. Germline CDR1 is MRHNA and CDR2 is SNTAGT. The V and J ends lost 0 bases and 9 bases respectively, with 12 bases between them. CDR3 coding DNA: TGTGCCAGCAGTGACTCGATTCAAGGTGCTGAGCAGTTCTTC. This sequence encodes CASSDSIQGAEQFF.

Only a few counts were recorded for this clone. The chain is built from TRBV9 and TRBJ1-3, with D uncertain. CDR3 size: 17 residues. Germline assignment: CDR1 SGDLS and CDR2 YYNGEE. Trimming stripped 0 bases from V and 0 bases from J, with 13 bases between. The CDR3 sequence: CASSVEVSADSGNTIYF. The CDR3, as DNA: TGTGCCAGCAGCGTAGAAGTGTCGGCCGACTCTGGAAACACCATATATTTT.